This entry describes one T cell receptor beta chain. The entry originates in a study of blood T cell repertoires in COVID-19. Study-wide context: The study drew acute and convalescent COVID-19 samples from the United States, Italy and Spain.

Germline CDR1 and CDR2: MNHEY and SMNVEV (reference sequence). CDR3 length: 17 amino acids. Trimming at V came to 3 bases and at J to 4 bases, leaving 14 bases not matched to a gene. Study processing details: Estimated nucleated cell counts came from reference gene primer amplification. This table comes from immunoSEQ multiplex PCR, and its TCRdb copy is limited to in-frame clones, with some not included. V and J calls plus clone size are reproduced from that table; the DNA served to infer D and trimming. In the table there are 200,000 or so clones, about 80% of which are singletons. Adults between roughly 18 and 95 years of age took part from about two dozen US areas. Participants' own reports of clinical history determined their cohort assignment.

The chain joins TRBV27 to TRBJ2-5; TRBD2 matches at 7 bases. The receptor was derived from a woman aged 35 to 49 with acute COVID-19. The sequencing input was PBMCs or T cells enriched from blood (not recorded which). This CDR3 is CASSLGPGLTEGETQYF. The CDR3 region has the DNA TGTGCCAGCAGTTTGGGGCCGGGACTAACTGAGGGAGAGACCCAGTACTTC.